These 18 T cell receptor beta chains share one sample of origin, sequenced in a study of T cells in Graves' hyperthyroidism and ophthalmopathy. Authors of the study amplified TCR beta CDR3 regions from RNA transcripts. A set of HTBI primers served as the primers for a first-round RT-PCR of the TCR CDR3. One entry per CDR3 protein, called by TCRdb with MiXCR from the multiplex PCR reads. The sample includes 650,000 to 700,000 distinct CDR3 sequences, 17% seen only once; the top ten take 15% to 19%. The material sequenced was blood. The receptors were gathered from a man over 45 with Graves' hyperthyroidism.

The genes are TRBV4-3 and TRBJ2-1; 14 nucleotides align to TRBD2. This CDR3 is built from 18 residues. Germline loops: CDR1 LGHNA, CDR2 YSLEER. V was clipped by 4 bases and J by 2 bases; unmatched bases: 7. The CDR3: CASSLSRTSGRTYNEQFF. The CDR3 DNA is TGCGCCAGCAGCCTTTCAAGGACTAGCGGGAGGACCTACAATGAGCAGTTCTTC.

This clonotype showed up many times. This chain connects TRBV19 to TRBJ2-1, with TRBD2 matching over 8 bases. The CDR3 covers 17 residues. Germline V gene sequence: CDR1 LNHDA, CDR2 SQIVND (reference sequence). With 1 base clipped from V and 2 bases from J, the junction kept 7 bases outside the gene matches. The CDR3: CASSIGLTSGPYNEQFF. CDR3 DNA: TGTGCCAGTAGTATAGGCCTTACTAGCGGACCCTACAATGAGCAGTTCTTC. Combining the CDR3 with reference TRBV19 and TRBJ2-1 gives the whole variable domain DGGITQSPKYLFRKEGQNVTLSCEQNLNHDAMYWYRQDPGQGLRLIYYSQIVNDFQKGDIAEGYSVSREKKESFPLTVTSAQKNPTAFYLCASSIGLTSGPYNEQFFGPGTRLTVL.

This clonotype was observed a handful of times. The CDR3 DNA sequence: TGCGCCAGCAGCTTTCGACAGGGAATGGAGGGCAATGAGCAGTTCTTC. Protein sequence: CASSFRQGMEGNEQFF. The rearrangement joins TRBV5-1 to TRBJ2-1; D may be TRBD1 (7 bases). CDR1 is SGHRS and CDR2 is YFSETQ in the germline V gene. Deletions cut 2 bases from V and 6 bases from J, with 18 bases between. The CDR3 extends over 16 amino acids.

The V gene is TRBV6-2 or TRBV6-3, the J gene TRBJ2-3, with 14 positions matching TRBD2. There are 17 residues in the CDR3. The junction had 10 bases not matched to a gene; V was cut back by 6 bases and J by 5 bases. Germline loops: CDR1 MNHEY, CDR2 SVGEGT. The CDR3 region has the DNA TGTGCCAGCAGAGGGCTTGGACTAGCGGGAGGTCTAGATACGCAGTATTTT. This codes for CASRGLGLAGGLDTQYF.

The chain recombines TRBV7-9 with TRBJ1-5, with D possibly TRBD1 on 5 matching bases. Germline values: CDR1 SEHNR, CDR2 FQNEAQ (reference sequence). Trimming took 5 bases from V and 4 from J, leaving 12 bases between them. The CDR3 length is 14 residues. The CDR3 is CASSDGHQNQPQHF. CDR3 DNA sequence: TGTGCCAGCAGCGACGGACACCAAAATCAGCCCCAGCATTTT.

Details on this clonotype: A much larger clone sits a single nucleotide away, making a read error possible. V gene TRBV9 combines with J gene TRBJ1-2, with D perhaps matching TRBD1 (5 bases). With 6 bases removed from V and 1 base from J, the gap between germline ends came to 16 bases. The germline gives CDR1 SGDLS, CDR2 YYNGEE. The CDR3 consists of 15 residues. Written as DNA, the CDR3 is TGTGCCAGCACCGAAACCGGGACCCATAACTATGGCTACACCTTC. Its protein product is CASTETGTHNYGYTF.

The CDR3 protein is CASSLGQGPGEQYF. The CDR3 coding sequence is TGTGCCAGCAGCTTGGGTCAGGGGCCAGGGGAGCAGTACTTC. V usage is TRBV5-6 and J usage is TRBJ2-7; TRBD1 might be the D (6 bases). Trimming removed 0 bases at V and 7 bases at J, with 14 bases between. In germline, CDR1 is SGHDT, CDR2 YYEEEE. The CDR3 length is 14 residues.

The sample holds many counts of this clonotype. The chain carries TRBV12-3 or TRBV12-4 and TRBJ1-3; D call uncertain. Trimming shortened V by 3 bases and J by 4 bases, and 13 bases separated the two germline ends. The CDR3 totals 15 residues. In DNA form, the CDR3 reads TGTGCCAGCAGTTTTTGGGAGGGTACAGGAAACACCATATATTTT. It codes for CASSFWEGTGNTIYF.

This clonotype has a count of ten or more. The V gene is TRBV6-1, the J gene TRBJ1-5; weak D call: TRBD1 (6 bases). V dropped 3 bases and J dropped 7 bases, with 13 bases sitting between them. The germline CDR1 and CDR2 sequences are MNHNS and SASEGT. The CDR3 runs 14 residues. CDR3 residues: CASSEITGIQPQHF. The CDR3 coding sequence is TGTGCCAGCAGTGAGATAACAGGGATCCAGCCCCAGCATTTT.

This clonotype was counted at least ten times. The chain employs TRBV7-2 and TRBJ2-5; tentatively, D is TRBD2 (8 bases). In germline, CDR1 is SGHTA, CDR2 FQGNSA. The V end was cut by 3 bases, the J end by 4 bases, with 12 bases between. The CDR3 extends over 14 amino acids. In nucleotides, the CDR3 is TGTGCCAGCAGCTTCGGGAGGGGGCTAGAGACCCAGTACTTC. Protein: CASSFGRGLETQYF.

This clonotype has only a few counts. The J gene is TRBJ2-1, the V gene TRBV5-1, with TRBD1 matching over 10 bases. V lost 5 bases and J lost 4; bases outside the gene matches: 0. The CDR3 is 13 residues long. Germline V CDR1 and CDR2: SGHRS, YFSETQ. DNA for the CDR3: TGCGCCAGCAGGGACAGGGGGTACAATGAGCAGTTCTTC. Residues: CASRDRGYNEQFF. The whole variable domain, remainder taken from reference TRBV5-1 and TRBJ2-1, is KAGVTQTPRYLIKTRGQQVTLSCSPISGHRSVSWYQQTPGQGLQFLFEYFSETQRNKGNFPGRFSGRQFSNSRSEMNVSTLELGDSALYLCASRDRGYNEQFFGPGTRLTVL.

The sample holds many counts of this clonotype. The chain carries TRBV6-1 and TRBJ2-1; tentative D call: TRBD2 (5 bases). Germline V gene sequence: CDR1 MNHNS, CDR2 SASEGT. Trimming cost V 2 bases and J 4 bases, with 15 bases left between them. The CDR3 contains 16 residues. CDR3 in DNA: TGTGCCAGCAGTGAAACTCCAACGGGGAGTTACAATGAGCAGTTCTTC. This sequence encodes CASSETPTGSYNEQFF.

The chain has TRBV10-1 and TRBJ2-7, with D tentatively TRBD1 or TRBD2 (5 bases each). Germline-derived CDR1 and CDR2 are WNHNN and SYGVQD (reference sequence). This CDR3 is built from 15 residues. Trimming took off 0 bases at V and 0 bases at J, with 9 bases between the two ends. This chain's CDR3 is CASSESGTASYEQYF. Written as DNA, the CDR3 is TGCGCCAGCAGTGAGTCCGGGACGGCCTCCTACGAGCAGTACTTC.

The chain is built from TRBV15 and TRBJ2-1; D might be TRBD1 (5 bases). The germline gives CDR1 LNHNV, CDR2 YYDKDF (reference sequence). Trimming removed 1 base at V and 7 bases at J, with 11 bases between. The CDR3 is made up of 14 amino acids. In DNA form, the CDR3 reads TGTGCCACCAGCAGAGCCTCAGGGTTGAATGAGCAGTTCTTC. Translated: CATSRASGLNEQFF. Using reference TRBV15 and TRBJ2-1 for the parts outside the CDR3, the full variable domain is DAMVIQNPRYQVTQFGKPVTLSCSQTLNHNVMYWYQQKSSQAPKLLFHYYDKDFNNEADTPDNFQSRRPNTSFCFLDIRSPGLGDTAMYLCATSRASGLNEQFFGPGTRLTVL.

The chain recombines TRBV2 with TRBJ2-4; D gene ambiguous. Germline CDR1 SNHLY, CDR2 FYNNEI. The CDR3 consists of 15 residues. V dropped 5 bases and J dropped 0 bases, with 11 bases sitting between them. CDR3 in amino acids: CASSRIELAKNIQYF. The CDR3 nucleotides read TGTGCCAGCAGTCGAATAGAACTAGCCAAAAACATTCAGTACTTC.

A few counts support this clonotype. V and J are TRBV4-3 and TRBJ2-7; no reliable D call. The CDR3 has 16 amino acids. The V end lost 3 bases, the J end lost 7 bases, and 22 bases lay between the germline ends. Germline loops: CDR1 LGHNA, CDR2 YSLEER. CDR3: CASSHSRSTGMGEQYF. Here the CDR3 DNA reads TGCGCCAGCAGCCACAGCAGGAGCACTGGGATGGGGGAGCAGTACTTC.

This clonotype has ten or more counts. The J gene is TRBJ2-2, the V gene TRBV12-3 or TRBV12-4, with 10 bases identical to TRBD1. The CDR3 contains 15 residues. The J segment lost 7 bases and the V segment lost 7 bases, leaving 9 bases of the junction unmatched. The CDR3 DNA sequence: TGTGCCAGCAAACTGGGGACAGGGGCGGACGGGGAGCTGTTTTTT. It yields the protein CASKLGTGADGELFF.

The rearrangement links TRBV2 to TRBJ2-2; 10 bases are a match to TRBD2. Germline lookup yields CDR1 SNHLY and CDR2 FYNNEI. The CDR3 length is 14 residues. The trim removed 9 bases at V and 4 bases at J, leaving 5 bases unmatched. The CDR3 here is CASRTSGSTGELFF. The DNA of the CDR3 is TGTGCCAGTCGGACTAGCGGCTCCACCGGGGAGCTGTTTTTT.